These 9 T cell receptor beta chains came from one sample sequenced in a study of blood T cells in healthy people across ages. Next came a second PCR, run for about 6 to 12 cycles, which used a sample-barcoded 5' primer along with a J-beta primer mix. From the 5' RACE reads, TCRdb called clonotypes with MiXCR, one entry per CDR3 protein. The table records about 1.8 million distinct CDR3 sequences, less than 50% of them present only once. Input material: blood. The receptors were sampled from a middle-aged woman in good health.

This chain connects TRBV19 to TRBJ2-1; 10 nucleotides line up with TRBD1. J lost 2 bases, V lost 7 bases, and 5 bases had no gene match. Per germline, CDR1 LNHDA and CDR2 SQIVND (reference sequence). The CDR3 spans 15 residues. The CDR3 nucleotides read TGTGCCAGTAAACCCGGGACAGGGGCCTACAATGAGCAGTTCTTC. Translated: CASKPGTGAYNEQFF.

This clonotype was counted only a few times. The J gene is TRBJ1-1, the V gene TRBV5-1; the D gene is possibly TRBD1 (6 bases). V lost 7 bases, J lost 0 bases, and 10 bases lay in between. Germline assignment: CDR1 SGHRS and CDR2 YFSETQ. This CDR3 region has 13 residues. The CDR3 bases are TGCGCCAGCTGGACAGAGCTGAACACTGAAGCTTTCTTT. It encodes CASWTELNTEAFF.

J is TRBJ1-4 and V is TRBV20-1; tentatively, D is TRBD1 (5 bases). Per the germline V gene, CDR1 is DFQATT and CDR2 is SNEGSKA (reference sequence). Between the trimmed V and J ends, which lost 8 bases and 8 bases, there was a span of 27 bases. The CDR3 contains 16 residues. The CDR3 spells CSTRISVGGDSEKLFF. CDR3 sequence (DNA): TGCAGTACGAGAATATCTGTGGGGGGGGATTCGGAAAAACTGTTTTTT.

The V gene is TRBV4-3, the J gene TRBJ2-7; TRBD1 matches at 11 bases. V was pared by 1 base and J by 3 bases, with 17 bases of the junction left unmatched. The CDR3 loop spans 20 amino acids. CDR1 LGHNA and CDR2 YSLEER come from the germline V gene. CDR3 in amino acids: CASSQALILPGQGVDYEQYF. The CDR3 coding sequence is TGCGCCAGCAGCCAAGCCCTTATTCTCCCGGGACAGGGGGTTGACTACGAGCAGTACTTC.

A few counts support this clonotype. The chain links TRBV7-9 to TRBJ2-7, with 7 bases identical to TRBD1. V was pared by 4 bases and J by 5 bases, with 2 bases of the junction left unmatched. Germline V gives CDR1 SEHNR, CDR2 FQNEAQ (reference sequence). The CDR3 is made up of 12 amino acids. The CDR3 sequence: CASSYGTDEQYF. CDR3 DNA sequence: TGTGCCAGCAGCTATGGGACAGACGAGCAGTACTTC.

The chain carries TRBV20-1 and TRBJ1-6; D perhaps matches TRBD1 (5 bases). This CDR3 region has 16 residues. Trimming cost V 1 base and J 8 bases, with 18 bases left between them. The germline gives CDR1 DFQATT, CDR2 SNEGSKA (reference sequence). CDR3 DNA: TGCAGTGCTAGAGGCGGAACAGACAGCAGGTATTCACCCCTCCACTTT. It encodes CSARGGTDSRYSPLHF.

V gene TRBV6-5 combines with J gene TRBJ1-2; 9 bases map to TRBD1. The trim removed 4 bases at V and 7 bases at J, leaving 13 bases unmatched. CDR1 and CDR2 from the germline V gene are MNHEY and SVGAGI. The CDR3 loop spans 16 amino acids. For the CDR3, the DNA is TGTGCCAGCAGTTCCACGGACAGGGGCGCGGGATCTGGCTACACCTTC. Protein sequence: CASSSTDRGAGSGYTF.

The chain combines TRBV5-5 with TRBJ2-1; perhaps TRBD1 as D (5 bases). Trimming pared 5 bases from V and 0 bases from J, leaving 12 bases between. Germline CDR1 reads SGHKS; CDR2 reads YYEKEE (reference sequence). CDR3 length: 15 amino acids. In DNA form, the CDR3 reads TGTGCCAGCAGATCGACAGCAAACTCCTACAATGAGCAGTTCTTC. This sequence encodes CASRSTANSYNEQFF.

The chain combines TRBV16 with TRBJ2-5, with D hard to call. V was trimmed by 0 bases and J by 5 bases, leaving 10 bases between them. There are 14 residues in the CDR3. Germline lookup yields CDR1 KGHSY and CDR2 FQNENV. As DNA, the CDR3 is TGTGCCAGCAGCCAATCTCTAGAGAGGGAGACCCAGTACTTC. This sequence encodes CASSQSLERETQYF.